The 13 T cell receptor beta chains reported below all come from one sample, sequenced in a study of T cell repertoires in cytomegalovirus infection. One entry per CDR3 protein, called by TCRdb with MiXCR from the reads. Of fewer than 1,000,000 distinct CDR3 sequences in the sample, roughly a third were seen once. Antigens of these TCRs are unknown. The source was cultured CD8+ T cells from PBMCs, collected from culture after CMV antigen stimulation. These receptor sequences come from a human donor in good health (CMV status not recorded). Some clones in this sample may be carry-over from other donors' samples.

This clonotype has a handful of counts. The V call is TRBV6-1, the J call TRBJ1-6; tentative D call: TRBD1 (5 bases). The CDR3 runs to 14 residues. Trimming took 7 bases from V and 4 from J, leaving 11 bases between them. Germline V gives CDR1 MNHNS, CDR2 SASEGT. The CDR3 DNA is TGTGCCAGCACGGCAGGGATTTATAATTCACCCCTCCACTTT. It is translated as CASTAGIYNSPLHF.

This rearrangement joins TRBV6-2 or TRBV6-3 to TRBJ2-7; D uncertain. Trimming shortened V by 2 bases and J by 3 bases, and 8 bases separated the two germline ends. This CDR3 has 13 residues. CDR1 and CDR2 (germline): MNHEY, SVGEGT. The CDR3 spells CASSYPTLYEQYF. Written as DNA, the CDR3 is TGTGCCAGCAGTTACCCGACCCTCTACGAGCAGTACTTC.

In its sample, this clonotype was seen a few times. The chain links TRBV29-1 to TRBJ2-2; D gene ambiguous. V shed 5 bases and J shed 7 bases, with 8 bases lying between them. The CDR3 runs 11 residues. From germline, CDR1 is SQVTM and CDR2 ANQGSEA. CDR3: CSVLGVGELFF. The CDR3 nucleotides are TGCAGCGTTCTAGGCGTCGGGGAGCTGTTTTTT.

This chain connects TRBV6-2 or TRBV6-3 to TRBJ2-7; no reliable D call. The germline CDR1 and CDR2 sequences are MNHEY and SVGEGT. Trimming left V 0 bases short and J 0 bases short, with 18 bases between. The CDR3 spans 18 residues. The CDR3 region is CASSYSGFRTDSSYEQYV. The CDR3 coding sequence is TGTGCCAGCAGTTACTCGGGCTTTCGGACGGATTCCTCCTACGAGCAGTACGTC.

The chain employs TRBV6-2 or TRBV6-3 and TRBJ1-1, with D perhaps TRBD1 (6 bases). The CDR3 sequence is 13 residues long. CDR1 is MNHEY, CDR2 SVGEGT, per germline. V gave up 8 bases and J gave up 2 bases, with 12 bases separating them. The CDR3 nucleotides are TGTGCCAGCTCGGGACATCTAAACACTGAAGCTTTCTTT. Translating gives CASSGHLNTEAFF.

This clonotype was counted a few times. CDR3: CASSANQGALAEAFF. The CDR3 DNA is TGTGCCAGTAGTGCAAATCAGGGGGCTCTGGCTGAAGCTTTCTTT. The chain recombines TRBV19 with TRBJ1-1; 8 bases line up with TRBD1. The CDR3 runs 15 residues. The germline V gene has CDR1 LNHDA and CDR2 SQIVND (reference sequence). V was clipped by 5 bases and J by 6 bases; unmatched bases: 11.

Ten or more counts support this clonotype. This sequence joins TRBV6-1 and TRBJ2-1; D remains ambiguous. The CDR3 is 13 residues long. V was trimmed by 2 bases and J by 7 bases, leaving 9 bases between them. CDR1 and CDR2 (germline): MNHNS, SASEGT. The CDR3 coding sequence is TGTGCCAGCAGTGAATTAGGATTTAATGAGCAGTTCTTC. It codes for CASSELGFNEQFF.

A few counts support this clonotype. The rearrangement joins TRBV6-1 to TRBJ1-4; D may be TRBD1 (5 bases). The V and J ends lost 0 bases and 8 bases respectively, with 16 bases between them. The CDR3 is 16 residues long. CDR1 is MNHNS, CDR2 SASEGT, per germline. This CDR3 reads CASSEAQFRGEEKLFF. Written as DNA, the CDR3 is TGTGCCAGCAGTGAAGCGCAGTTTAGAGGGGAGGAAAAACTGTTTTTT.

V and J are TRBV6-5 and TRBJ1-4; D remains unclear. Germline V gives CDR1 MNHEY, CDR2 SVGAGI. V lost 10 bases and J 0 bases, leaving 15 bases between the germline ends. The CDR3 covers 15 residues. The CDR3 loop is CANTKTPATNEKLFF. As DNA, the CDR3 is TGTGCCAACACTAAAACCCCAGCAACTAATGAAAAACTGTTTTTT.

About this clonotype itself: One junction end disagrees with the germline gene, perhaps due to a read error. This chain uses TRBV7-6 with TRBJ2-1; D gene unclear. The CDR3 length is 15 residues. Germline V gene lookup returns CDR1 SGHVS and CDR2 FNYEAQ. CDR3 sequence: CASSLSATYGGEQFF. In DNA form, the CDR3 reads TGTGCTAGCAGCTTATCGGCTACGTACGGCGGCGAGCAGTTCTTC.

The genes are TRBV6-5 and TRBJ2-2, with D possibly being TRBD1 (5 bases). In germline, CDR1 is MNHEY, CDR2 SVGAGI. This CDR3 spans 15 amino acids. The V end lost 5 bases, the J end lost 1 base, and 11 bases lay between the germline ends. The CDR3 is CASSPTDMNTGELFF. CDR3 in DNA: TGTGCCAGCAGTCCGACAGACATGAACACCGGGGAGCTGTTTTTT.

This clonotype was seen a few times. The chain has TRBV7-6 and TRBJ1-1, with 7 bases fitting TRBD1. Germline assignment: CDR1 SGHVS and CDR2 FNYEAQ. This CDR3 contains 16 residues. V gave up 5 bases and J gave up 2 bases; unmatched junction bases: 11. Here the CDR3 DNA reads TGTGCCAGCAGCCCCATGACAGGGTACGCCAACACTGAAGCTTTCTTT. This gives the protein CASSPMTGYANTEAFF. Looking up the rest from reference TRBV7-6 and TRBJ1-1 gives the full variable domain: GAGVSQSPRYKVTKRGQDVALRCDPISGHVSLYWYRQALGQGPEFLTYFNYEAQQDKSGLPNDRFSAERPEGSISTLTIQRTEQRDSAMYRCASSPMTGYANTEAFFGQGTRLTVV.

In its sample, this clonotype was seen a few times. In DNA, the CDR3 is TGTGCCAGCAGTGACCCCCGGAGCAGGAGAGGCTATGGCTACACCTTC. The encoded protein is CASSDPRSRRGYGYTF. The chain links TRBV6-1 to TRBJ1-2; no definite D call. The CDR3 totals 16 residues. The V end lost 3 bases, the J end lost 4 bases, and 18 bases lay between the germline ends. The germline CDR1 and CDR2 sequences are MNHNS and SASEGT.